This is a list of T cell receptor beta chains from one sample in a study of cytomegalovirus exposure and HLA in healthy donors. TCRdb's table, derived via immunoSEQ multiplex PCR, lists solely in-frame clones and lacks some. Found here are about 160,000 clones, roughly 78% of them singletons; the top ten hold approximately 7.1%. Sequencing was done on a sample of PBMCs. The source is a man aged 35 to 55 in good health and CMV-seropositive. Both conserved end residues are part of each CDR3. The D gene is left open where the match is weak. Clone size is not always given. Where it is, it says once, few, many or a class for expanded clones.

V	D	size	J	CDR3	DNA
TRBV7-3	TRBD2	-	TRBJ2-3	CASSPSSGLTDTQYF	TGTGCCAGCAGCCCTTCTAGCGGGCTAACAGATACGCAGTATTTT
TRBV7-3	-	few	TRBJ2-1	CASSSNGGEQFF	TGTGCCAGCAGCTCCAATGGCGGAGAGCAGTTCTTC
TRBV7-2	TRBD1	-	TRBJ1-2	CASRHRGDYGYTF	TGTGCCAGCAGACACAGGGGCGACTATGGCTACACCTTC
TRBV4-3	-	-	TRBJ2-1	CASSQDLGGPYNEQFF	TGCGCCAGCAGCCAGGATTTGGGGGGGCCCTACAATGAGCAGTTCTTC
TRBV7-2	TRBD1	-	TRBJ1-5	CASSSGGFRQPQHF	TGTGCCAGCAGCTCAGGGGGCTTTCGTCAGCCCCAGCATTTT
TRBV4-1	-	few	TRBJ2-5	CASSQVARQETQYF	TGCGCCAGCAGCCAAGTCGCCAGACAAGAGACCCAGTACTTC
TRBV7-2	-	once	TRBJ1-3	CASSRAGSGNTIYF	TGTGCCAGCAGCCGAGCAGGGTCTGGAAACACCATATATTTT
TRBV5-1	-	-	TRBJ2-6	CASSLVSGPSSGANVLTF	TGCGCCAGCAGCTTGGTGTCAGGCCCAAGCTCTGGGGCCAACGTCCTGACTTTC
TRBV2	-	few	TRBJ2-7	CASRSGPAGGEQYF	TGTGCCAGCAGATCTGGGCCAGCGGGTGGGGAGCAGTACTTC
TRBV18	-	-	TRBJ1-6	CASSPADRVSSNSPLHF	TGTGCCAGCTCACCGGCTGACCGGGTCAGCTCTAATTCACCCCTCCACTTT
TRBV23-1	-	-	TRBJ2-7	CARRRGKEQYF	TGCGCCAGGAGAAGGGGAAAAGAGCAGTACTTC
TRBV19	TRBD2	-	TRBJ2-3	CASSRGLADTQYF	TGTGCCAGTAGTAGGGGACTAGCGGACACGCAGTATTTT
TRBV7-8	-	-	TRBJ1-1	CASSLALDYTEAFF	TGTGCCAGCAGCTTAGCCCTAGATTACACTGAAGCTTTCTTT
TRBV18	TRBD1	-	TRBJ1-3	CASSPGTDRGNTIYF	TGTGCCAGCTCACCCGGGACAGACCGTGGAAACACCATATATTTT
TRBV11-2	TRBD2	-	TRBJ2-4	CASSLEAGRGGTQNIQYF	TGTGCCAGCAGCTTAGAGGCTGGGCGGGGGGGCACCCAAAACATTCAGTACTTC
TRBV29-1	-	-	TRBJ1-2	CSVEREWGYGYTF	TGCAGCGTTGAAAGGGAGTGGGGCTATGGCTACACCTTC
TRBV7-6	TRBD2	once	TRBJ2-7	CASSGTSGGPYEQYF	TGTGCCAGCAGCGGGACTAGCGGGGGGCCCTACGAGCAGTACTTC
TRBV7-2	-	-	TRBJ2-7	CASSPSGYYEQYF	TGTGCCAGCAGCCCATCGGGGTACTACGAGCAGTACTTC
TRBV30	TRBD1	-	TRBJ1-3	CAWVVGTAGNTIYF	TGTGCCTGGGTAGTAGGGACAGCTGGAAACACCATATATTTT
TRBV18	TRBD1	-	TRBJ1-1	CASSPGQGLNTEAFF	TGTGCCAGCTCACCCGGACAGGGGCTGAACACTGAAGCTTTCTTT
TRBV6-5	-	-	TRBJ2-5	CASRLLETQYF	TGTGCCAGCAGGCTATTAGAGACCCAGTACTTC
TRBV13	TRBD2	-	TRBJ2-7	CASSPRGGFEQYF	TGTGCCAGCAGCCCCCGGGGAGGGTTCGAGCAGTACTTC
TRBV7-2	-	few	TRBJ1-4	CASSSGQGRGNEKLFF	TGTGCCAGCAGCTCGGGGCAGGGCCGGGGGAATGAAAAACTGTTTTTT
TRBV11-2	TRBD1	few	TRBJ1-4	CASSFEWDRVGGEKLFF	TGTGCCAGCAGCTTCGAATGGGACAGGGTTGGAGGAGAAAAACTGTTTTTT
TRBV19	TRBD1	once	TRBJ1-4	CASSIGNRGSEKLFF	TGTGCCAGTAGTATAGGCAACAGGGGCAGCGAAAAACTGTTTTTT
TRBV28	-	-	TRBJ1-4	CASSSAGSTNEKLFF	TGTGCCAGCAGTTCGGCAGGATCGACTAATGAAAAACTGTTTTTT
TRBV2	TRBD1	few	TRBJ1-4	CASRYRGGTNEKLFF	TGTGCCAGCAGATACAGGGGAGGTACTAATGAAAAACTGTTTTTT
TRBV9	-	-	TRBJ1-2	CASSVGWRGYTF	TGTGCCAGCAGCGTAGGATGGAGGGGCTACACCTTC